What follows is one T cell receptor beta chain and its context. Its antigen is currently unknown. The sample comes from a study of CD8+ T cells in alopecia areata. Stated treatment: oral pan-JAK inhibitor, 5-10 mg twice daily. It was from PBMCs that CD4+ and CD8+ T cells were sorted. Overall study results and limits: During tofacitinib treatment, many expanded lesional clones remained in scalp and blood.

Trimming removed 2 bases from V and 7 bases from J; junction bases left unmatched: 7. The germline gives CDR1 SGHRS, CDR2 YFSETQ. The CDR3 covers 16 residues. As the sequencing template, cDNA was produced by extracting RNA and reverse transcribing it. Data came from immunoSEQ multiplex PCR; TCRdb stores just in-frame clones and leaves some out. The sample lists 150,000 to 250,000 clones; roughly 60% were seen once. The chain joins TRBV5-1 to TRBJ2-1, with 12 nucleotides matching TRBD1. The source of this sequence is a human donor with alopecia areata. The source material was CD4+ T cells sorted from blood, sampled at week 24, from a patient treated with tofacitinib. The CDR3 here is CASSFRDRGQANEQFF. The CDR3 nucleotides read TGCGCCAGCAGCTTCCGGGACAGGGGGCAGGCAAATGAGCAGTTCTTC.